The sequence of this T cell receptor (beta chain) was determined in a study of T cell repertoires in cytomegalovirus infection. Study-wide background: Based on public TCR beta signatures, there were indications of CMV infection and of a matching HLA type.

This clonotype showed up just a few times. Antigen unknown. TCRdb called the reads again in MiXCR, with one record for every CDR3 protein. Counted here are more than 150,000 distinct CDR3 sequences, more than 15% occurring once; the ten biggest clones make up 18%. Study-wide findings and caveats: Predominance within the ex vivo response was attributable to HLA-C-restricted CMV-specific TCR beta clonotypes. People with CMV and the relevant HLA were identified by cumulative public TCR beta family frequency.

This receptor was obtained from a human donor in good health (CMV status not recorded). Some clones in this sample may be carry-over from other donors' samples. Sample: CD8+ T cells from PBMCs.

CDR3 residues: CASGQGTQGGYTF. The CDR3 DNA is TGTGCTAGTGGTCAAGGTACACAGGGTGGCTACACCTTC. The chain is built from TRBV12-5 and TRBJ1-2, with D possibly matching TRBD1 (6 bases). The CDR3 has 13 residues. Trimming stripped 5 bases from V and 7 bases from J, with 14 bases between. From germline, CDR1 is LGHNT and CDR2 FRNRAP.